The 6 T cell receptor beta chains in this list originate from one sample, sequenced in a study of T-cell reconstitution after alpha-beta-depleted transplantation in children. Unique molecular identifiers were incorporated into the prepared TCRbeta library. One entry per CDR3 protein, called by TCRdb with MiXCR from the PCR reads. Here the sample spans around 230,000 distinct CDR3 sequences, 17% being singletons. The specimen comprised PBMCs, mostly from graft donor cells, sampled 360 days after TCRalphabeta/CD19-depleted stem cell transplant. All receptors derive from a male patient between 2 and 9 years old who had a stem cell transplant for acute lymphoblastic leukemia, so the T cells may come from the graft donor.

The chain carries TRBV12-3 or TRBV12-4 and TRBJ2-7; 11 nucleotides match TRBD2. This CDR3 is 15 amino acids long. Trimming at V came to 5 bases and at J to 2 bases, leaving 5 bases not matched to a gene. CDR3 loop: CASSLPGLAAYEQYF. The CDR3 region has the DNA TGTGCCAGCAGTCTCCCGGGACTAGCGGCCTACGAGCAGTACTTC.

This clonotype was observed a few times. The V and J genes are TRBV5-6 and TRBJ1-5; TRBD1 agrees at 11 bases. The CDR3 consists of 13 residues. The V and J ends lost 4 bases and 7 bases, in that order; junction bases with no gene match: 1. Germline lookup yields CDR1 SGHDT and CDR2 YYEEEE. This CDR3 reads CASSGQGAQPQHF. The CDR3 nucleotides read TGTGCCAGCAGCGGACAGGGGGCACAGCCCCAGCATTTT.

This clonotype turned up a few times. The chain couples TRBV2 to TRBJ2-2, with 7 bases fitting TRBD2. CDR1 SNHLY and CDR2 FYNNEI come from the germline V gene. V was pared by 1 base and J by 2 bases, with 1 base of the junction left unmatched. This CDR3 is built from 15 residues. CDR3 sequence reads: CASSEGLANTGELFF. Written as DNA, the CDR3 is TGTGCCAGCAGTGAAGGACTAGCTAACACCGGGGAGCTGTTTTTT.

This clonotype was counted a few times. This rearrangement joins TRBV6-2 or TRBV6-3 to TRBJ2-7; no firm D call. Looked up from germline, CDR1 is MNHEY and CDR2 is SVGEGT. The V end lost 6 bases, the J end lost 3 bases, and 15 bases lay between the germline ends. CDR3 length: 14 residues. The chain's CDR3 is CASSPLPRFYEQYF. In nucleotides, the CDR3 is TGTGCCAGCAGCCCCCTCCCAAGGTTCTACGAGCAGTACTTC.

This chain joins TRBV6-5 and TRBJ2-7; D ambiguous. In germline, CDR1 is MNHEY, CDR2 SVGAGI. The ends were cut back, 0 bases at V and 3 bases at J, with 15 bases in the middle. This CDR3 is built from 16 residues. This CDR3 reads CASSYSTSGSLYEQYF. The DNA for the CDR3 is TGTGCCAGCAGTTACTCGACGTCAGGATCCCTCTACGAGCAGTACTTC.

This clonotype was found a few times. The chain joins TRBV10-3 to TRBJ1-6, with D hard to call. This CDR3 is 13 amino acids long. V lost 10 bases and J 4 bases, leaving 11 bases between the germline ends. The germline V gene has CDR1 ENHRY and CDR2 SYGVKD. CDR3 sequence: CASVGTYNSPLHF. The DNA for the CDR3 is TGTGCCAGTGTGGGCACTTATAATTCACCCCTCCACTTT.